This T cell receptor beta chain derives from a study of Ad26.COV2.S vaccination and SARS-CoV-2 variants. Treatment in this sample: roughly 18 received Ad26.COV2.S at low or high dose, single or two shots; 5 received placebo; per-sample allocation not given. Sampling happened 63 days after the first vaccine or placebo injection. Generated by immunoSEQ multiplex PCR, the TCRdb table keeps only in-frame clones and is missing some. The repertoire consists of hundreds of thousands of clones, with 88% occurring once and the leading ten covering 6.4%. Specimen: peripheral blood, collected in a trial of Ad26.COV2.S vaccine versus placebo. This receptor was taken from a person between 18 and 60 years old who received the Ad26.COV2.S COVID-19 vaccine or a placebo.

The CDR3: CASGTSSYNSPLHF. For the CDR3, the DNA is TGCGCCAGCGGTACGAGCTCCTATAATTCACCCCTCCACTTT. V gene TRBV5-1 combines with J gene TRBJ1-6; no clear D. Germline V gene data show CDR1 as SGHRS and CDR2 as YFSETQ. The CDR3 length is 14 residues. V lost 7 bases to trimming and J lost 0 bases, with 8 bases between them. Full variable domain (missing parts from reference TRBV5-1 and TRBJ1-6): KAGVTQTPRYLIKTRGQQVTLSCSPISGHRSVSWYQQTPGQGLQFLFEYFSETQRNKGNFPGRFSGRQFSNSRSEMNVSTLELGDSALYLCASGTSSYNSPLHFGNGTRLTVT.